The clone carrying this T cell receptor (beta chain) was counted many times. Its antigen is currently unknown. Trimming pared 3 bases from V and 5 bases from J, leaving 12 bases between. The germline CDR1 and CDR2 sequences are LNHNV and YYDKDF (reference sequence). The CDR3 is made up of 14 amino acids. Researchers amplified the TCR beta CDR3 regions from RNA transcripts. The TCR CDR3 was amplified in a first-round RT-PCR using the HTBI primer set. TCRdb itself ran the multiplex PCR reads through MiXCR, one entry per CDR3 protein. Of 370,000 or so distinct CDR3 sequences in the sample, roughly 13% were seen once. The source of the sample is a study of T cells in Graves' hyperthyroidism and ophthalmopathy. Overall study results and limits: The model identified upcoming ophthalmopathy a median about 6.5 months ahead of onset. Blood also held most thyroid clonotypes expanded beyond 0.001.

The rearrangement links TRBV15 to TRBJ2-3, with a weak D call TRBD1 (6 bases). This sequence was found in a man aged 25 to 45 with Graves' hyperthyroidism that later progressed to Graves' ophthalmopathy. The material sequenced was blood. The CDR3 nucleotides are TGTGCCACCAGCAGGGGGGCGACGGTAGATACGCAGTATTTT. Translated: CATSRGATVDTQYF.